Given below is one TCR beta chain in context. What it binds is not known. Other nucleotide sequences from this sample produce the same CDR3. The data were taken from a study of radiation and T cells in renal cell carcinoma. The overall study: Nephrectomy followed 15 Gy stereotactic body radiation by 4 weeks. Overall study results and limits: In blood, top tumor clones expanded by 2 weeks, shrinking by 4.

TCRdb's table, derived via immunoSEQ multiplex PCR, lists solely in-frame clones and lacks some. The sample shows about 95,000 clones, around nine tenths of them seen only once. As for time point: baseline pretreatment blood. Treatment meaning: 15 Gy SBRT to primary tumor, nephrectomy 4 weeks later. Radiation-treated patients gave blood at baseline, week 2 and week 4. The patient's renal cell carcinoma had clear cell pathology. The V gene end was trimmed by 0 bases and the J gene end by 0 bases; junction bases not matched to a gene: 0. Germline V gene sequence: CDR1 SGDLS, CDR2 YYNGEE. This CDR3 is built from 15 residues.

This receptor was obtained from a man aged 50 to 59 with renal cell carcinoma. The chain employs TRBV9 and TRBJ2-3, with TRBD2 matching over 8 bases. The material sequenced was blood, taken from a patient whose treatment included radiotherapy and nephrectomy. The CDR3 DNA sequence: TGTGCCAGCAGCGTAGCGGGAGGGAGCACAGATACGCAGTATTTT. This sequence encodes CASSVAGGSTDTQYF.